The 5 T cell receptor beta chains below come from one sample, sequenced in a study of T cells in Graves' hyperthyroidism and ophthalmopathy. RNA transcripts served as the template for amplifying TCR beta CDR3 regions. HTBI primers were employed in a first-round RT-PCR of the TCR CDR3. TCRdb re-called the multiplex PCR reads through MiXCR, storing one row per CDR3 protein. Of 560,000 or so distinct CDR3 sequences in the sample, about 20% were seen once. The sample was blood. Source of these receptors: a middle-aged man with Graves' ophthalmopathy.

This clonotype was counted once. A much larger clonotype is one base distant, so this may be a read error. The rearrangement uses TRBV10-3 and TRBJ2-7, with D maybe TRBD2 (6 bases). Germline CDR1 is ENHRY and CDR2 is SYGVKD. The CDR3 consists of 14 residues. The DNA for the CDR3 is TGTGCCATCAGGGAAGCGGGTGACACCTACGAGCGGTACTTC. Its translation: CAIREAGDTYERYF.

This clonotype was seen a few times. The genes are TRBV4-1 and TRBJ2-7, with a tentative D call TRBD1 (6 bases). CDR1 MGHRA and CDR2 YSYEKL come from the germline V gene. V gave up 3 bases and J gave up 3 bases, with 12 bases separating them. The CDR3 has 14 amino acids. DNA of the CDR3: TGCGCCAGCAGCCATAAATACAGGGTCTACGAGCAGTACTTC. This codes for CASSHKYRVYEQYF.

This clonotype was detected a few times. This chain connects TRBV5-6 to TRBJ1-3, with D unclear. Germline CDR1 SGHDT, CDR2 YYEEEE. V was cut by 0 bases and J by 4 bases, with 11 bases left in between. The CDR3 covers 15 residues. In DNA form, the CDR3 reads TGTGCCAGCAGCTTGGGCGTTACGCTAGGAAACACCATATATTTT. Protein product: CASSLGVTLGNTIYF.

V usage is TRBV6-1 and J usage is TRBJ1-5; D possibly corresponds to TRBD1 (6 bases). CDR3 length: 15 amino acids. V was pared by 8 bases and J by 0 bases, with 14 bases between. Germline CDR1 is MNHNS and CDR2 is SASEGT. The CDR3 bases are TGTGCCAGCCTTGTCAGGGGAGATAGCAATCAGCCCCAGCATTTT. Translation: CASLVRGDSNQPQHF.

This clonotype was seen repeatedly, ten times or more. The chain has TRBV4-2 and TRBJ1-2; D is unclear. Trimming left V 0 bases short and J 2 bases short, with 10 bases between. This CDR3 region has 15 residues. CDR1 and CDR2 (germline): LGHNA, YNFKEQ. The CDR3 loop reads CASSQEKGSNYGYTF. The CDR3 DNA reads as TGTGCCAGCAGCCAAGAGAAGGGATCGAACTATGGCTACACCTTC.